This TCR beta chain was observed in a study of post-analysis software for immune sequencing data. As for the study in general: Relapsing-remitting, secondary progressive and progressive-relapsing courses of multiple sclerosis were included.

The CDR3 runs 12 residues. Germline-derived CDR1 and CDR2 are DFQATT and SNEGSKA (reference sequence). The V gene lost 3 bases and the J gene lost 5 bases, with 11 bases spanning the gap. The table lists this clonotype with a few counts. Its matching antigen is unknown. Findings and limits, study-wide: Five TRBV segments (TRBV5-6, TRBV5-1 and TRBV20-1 among them) occurred more frequently in patients than in controls. Significantly lower normalized Chao1 diversity was found in patients with multiple sclerosis relative to controls.

Built from TCR beta cDNA, the libraries had unique molecular identifiers in them. Around 500,000 cDNA molecules were obtained from roughly 0.93 to 9.6 million T cells. Using its own MiXCR run on the PCR reads, TCRdb lists one record per CDR3 protein. The sample has about 430,000 distinct CDR3 sequences; 30% to 40% are singletons. The sequence came from a girl aged 2-10 years with multiple sclerosis. Specimen: blood. V gene TRBV20-1 combines with J gene TRBJ2-7, with no clear D. CDR3 sequence (DNA): TGCAGTGCTAGCGGAGTCATCGACGAGCAGTACTTC. Protein product: CSASGVIDEQYF.